The source of this TCR beta chain is a study of CD8+ T cells in alopecia areata. Background on the study: Oral tofacitinib (5 to 10 mg twice daily) was administered to treated patients.

This clone occurred once. Its antigen is still unknown. Sequencing used cDNA as its template, made by extracting RNA and reverse transcribing it. Data came from immunoSEQ multiplex PCR; TCRdb stores just in-frame clones and leaves some out. Of 210,000 or so clones listed, more than 60% are singletons. Study-wide results and caveats: Patients shared TCRs less clearly than mice did, possibly owing to HLA.

Treatment noted: oral pan-JAK inhibitor, 5-10 mg twice daily. Lesional scalp tissue (obtained by punch biopsy) and peripheral blood were collected from alopecia areata patients. CD4+ and CD8+ T cells were sorted from PBMCs. The CDR3 length is 13 residues. Per the germline V gene, CDR1 is MGHDK and CDR2 is SYGVNS. V lost 6 bases to trimming and J lost 8 bases, with 11 bases between them. The V and J genes are TRBV25-1 and TRBJ1-6; D unresolved. This sequence originates from a human donor with alopecia areata. The input for sequencing was CD4+ T cells sorted from blood, taken between weeks 43 and 45, from a patient treated with tofacitinib. This chain's CDR3 is CASSLGGDSPLHF. The CDR3, as DNA: TGTGCCAGCAGCCTCGGCGGGGATTCACCCCTCCACTTT.